This TCR beta chain stems from a study of blood T cell repertoires in COVID-19. Study details: Spain, Italy and the United States supplied samples that represented acute and convalescent COVID-19.

This clone has just one count. Clones were read by immunoSEQ multiplex PCR, and TCRdb kept only the in-frame ones, dropping some. In the table there are over 400,000 clones, 70% to 90% of which are singletons. The sequence came from a woman aged 50 to 65 with COVID-19, enrolled during active disease. Sequencing was done on a sample of peripheral blood.

This chain's CDR3 is CASSLDRTATNYGYTF. The CDR3 bases are TGTGCCAGCAGCTTAGATAGGACAGCAACTAACTATGGCTACACCTTC. The chain has TRBV11-2 and TRBJ1-2; D perhaps matches TRBD1 (6 bases). The germline V and J ends were trimmed by 0 bases and 0 bases, with 11 bases remaining between them. The CDR3 has 16 amino acids. Per the germline V gene, CDR1 is SGHAT and CDR2 is FQNNGV.